The present T cell receptor beta chain was sequenced within a study of blood T cell repertoires in COVID-19. Study-wide background: Sample material is recorded as cDNA or gDNA derived from T cells, B-cell-depleted T cells, or PBMCs.

Germline V CDR1 and CDR2: MNHNS, SASEGT. The CDR3 covers 14 residues. Clones were sequenced by immunoSEQ multiplex PCR, and TCRdb holds only the in-frame ones, with some missing. The sample lists about 72,000 clones; roughly 90% were seen once. As regards this clone: A read error may account for a junction end that differs from germline.

Specimen: peripheral blood. This TCR was recovered from a human donor in a cohort sampled during active COVID-19. The gene calls are TRBV6-1 and TRBJ1-5; TRBD1 matches at 7 bases. CDR3 nucleotide sequence: TGTGCCAGCAGGGAAGGACAGGACAATCAGCCCCAGCATTTT. It translates to CASREGQDNQPQHF.